These 12 T cell receptor beta chains were all obtained from the same sample, sequenced in a study of STAT3 mutations in large granular lymphocyte leukemia. Study outcomes and limitations: At least one immunodominant TCR beta clonotype appeared in every T-cell large granular lymphocyte leukemia patient.

The method was immunoSEQ multiplex PCR; TCRdb's version includes in-frame clones alone and lacks a portion of them. The repertoire includes some 10,000 clones, 88% of them detected once, and less than 40% sits in the top ten. For these TCRs, the target antigens are not known. Sequenced material: peripheral blood mononuclear cells. The origin of the receptors is a man between 60 and 75 years old with T-cell large granular lymphocyte leukemia. Some clones in this sample may be carry-over from other donors' samples.

This clone was counted once. The chain has TRBV30 and TRBJ2-7; D gene unclear. V gave up 3 bases and J gave up 2 bases, with 11 bases separating them. Germline assignment: CDR1 GTSNPN and CDR2 SVGIG (reference sequence). The CDR3 runs 13 residues. DNA of the CDR3: TGTGCCTGGAGGGTTGGCTCTACCTACGAGCAGTACTTC. Amino acid sequence: CAWRVGSTYEQYF.

The genes are TRBV6-6 and TRBJ2-3; D is undetermined. V lost 6 bases to trimming and J lost 2 bases, with 15 bases between them. This CDR3 region has 15 residues. Germline V CDR1 and CDR2: MNHNY, SVGAGI (reference sequence). The CDR3 sequence is CASSPLGATTDTQYF. Written as DNA, the CDR3 is TGTGCCAGCAGCCCCCTCGGAGCTACCACAGATACGCAGTATTTT.

This clone was detected only a few times. This chain joins TRBV6-6 and TRBJ1-5; the D gene is possibly TRBD1 (6 bases). The CDR3 loop spans 14 amino acids. Looked up from germline, CDR1 is MNHNY and CDR2 is SVGAGI (reference sequence). Trimming removed 5 bases at V and 1 base at J, with 9 bases between. The CDR3 DNA reads TGTGCCAGCAGTGGAGGGGGAAGCAATCAGCCCCAGCATTTT. This translates into CASSGGGSNQPQHF.

The rearrangement joins TRBV19 to TRBJ2-2, with D uncertain. CDR3 size: 14 residues. Trimming took 7 bases from V and 1 from J, leaving 10 bases between them. Germline lookup yields CDR1 LNHDA and CDR2 SQIVND (reference sequence). Written as DNA, the CDR3 is TGTGCCAGTAATTTGAGAGGGAACACCGGGGAGCTGTTTTTT. Its translation is CASNLRGNTGELFF.

The chain joins TRBV5-6 to TRBJ1-5, with 8 bases that match TRBD1. Per the germline V gene, CDR1 is SGHDT and CDR2 is YYEEEE. J was trimmed by 0 bases and V by 0 bases; bases with no gene match: 5. The length of the CDR3 is 17 residues. CDR3 sequence reads: CASSLGWTGNSNQPQHF. The CDR3 DNA reads as TGTGCCAGCAGCTTGGGTTGGACAGGGAATAGCAATCAGCCCCAGCATTTT.

This clone has a single count. J is TRBJ2-2 and V is TRBV6-4, with D possibly being TRBD1 (5 bases). V lost 0 bases and J lost 4, with 12 bases in between. CDR1 is MRHNA, CDR2 SNTAGT, per germline. This CDR3 contains 16 residues. The CDR3 DNA is TGTGCCAGCAGTGACTCGAAACAGGATCTCACCGGGGAGCTGTTTTTT. This gives the protein CASSDSKQDLTGELFF.

The chain links TRBV5-1 to TRBJ2-2; perhaps TRBD2 as D (7 bases). The CDR3 runs to 15 residues. V was clipped by 4 bases and J by 4 bases, with 14 bases between them. Germline CDR1 and CDR2: SGHRS and YFSETQ. The CDR3 spells CASSPQGRGTGELFF. CDR3 bases: TGCGCCAGCAGCCCCCAGGGGAGGGGCACCGGGGAGCTGTTTTTT. Based on the CDR3 plus reference TRBV5-1 and TRBJ2-2, the full variable domain is KAGVTQTPRYLIKTRGQQVTLSCSPISGHRSVSWYQQTPGQGLQFLFEYFSETQRNKGNFPGRFSGRQFSNSRSEMNVSTLELGDSALYLCASSPQGRGTGELFFGEGSRLTVL.

The rearrangement links TRBV4-2 to TRBJ1-6, with D unclear. The germline V gene encodes CDR1 LGHNA and CDR2 YNFKEQ. CDR3 length: 15 amino acids. V was clipped by 0 bases and J by 5 bases, with 8 bases between them. The CDR3 nucleotides are TGTGCCAGCAGCCAAGAGCGTGGGCATAATTCACCCCTCCACTTT. As protein: CASSQERGHNSPLHF.

CDR3 sequence reads: CSVDGGGGYTF. As DNA, the CDR3 is TGCAGCGTTGACGGGGGGGGTGGCTACACCTTC. The chain is built from TRBV29-1 and TRBJ1-2, with D maybe TRBD1 (5 bases). The CDR3 has 11 residues. The germline V and J ends were trimmed by 3 bases and 7 bases, with 9 bases remaining between them. Per the germline V gene, CDR1 is SQVTM and CDR2 is ANQGSEA.

A few counts support this clone. The chain couples TRBV5-8 to TRBJ2-1; the match to TRBD2 covers 7 bases. CDR3 length: 16 amino acids. Per germline, CDR1 SGHTS and CDR2 YDEGEE. Trimming at V came to 3 bases and at J to 9 bases, leaving 15 bases not matched to a gene. In nucleotides, the CDR3 is TGTGCCAGCAGCTATGGGCGGGGGTATCTGGTCAGTGAGCAGTTCTTC. Translation gives CASSYGRGYLVSEQFF.

The chain couples TRBV30 to TRBJ2-3; 10 bases line up with TRBD1. This CDR3 contains 15 residues. Germline lookup yields CDR1 GTSNPN and CDR2 SVGIG (reference sequence). With 2 bases clipped from V and 7 bases from J, the junction kept 9 bases outside the gene matches. As DNA, the CDR3 is TGTGCCTGGAGTCCGGGACAGGGGTTGCGAAATACGCAGTATTTT. This codes for CAWSPGQGLRNTQYF. Looking up the rest from reference TRBV30 and TRBJ2-3 gives the full variable domain: SQTIHQWPATLVQPVGSPLSLECTVEGTSNPNLYWYRQAAGRGLQLLFYSVGIGQISSEVPQNLSASRPQDRQFILSSKKLLLSDSGFYLCAWSPGQGLRNTQYFGPGTRLTVL.

The gene calls are TRBV5-1 and TRBJ2-1; TRBD1 is a possible D gene (6 bases). CDR1 SGHRS and CDR2 YFSETQ come from the germline V gene. The length of the CDR3 is 13 residues. V was pared by 4 bases and J by 7 bases, with 12 bases between. The DNA for the CDR3 is TGCGCCAGCAGCGATAGTCAGGGGAATGAGCAGTTCTTC. Translating it yields CASSDSQGNEQFF.